This TCR beta chain emerged from a study of T cells in Graves' hyperthyroidism and ophthalmopathy. Regarding the study as a whole: Blood also contained most expanded thyroid clonotypes above 0.001.

Points on this clonotype: Its specificity is unknown.

Amplification targeted TCR beta CDR3 regions from RNA transcripts. HTBI primers drove first-round RT-PCR of the TCR CDR3. Via MiXCR, TCRdb re-called the multiplex PCR reads, giving one row per CDR3 protein. The sample lists some 690,000 distinct CDR3 sequences; 17% were seen once. The CDR3 totals 13 residues. Germline CDR1 is MDHEN and CDR2 is SYDVKM. V lost 7 bases, J lost 0 bases, and 9 bases lay in between. The sequencing input was blood. The sequence derives from a man aged 50 to 59 with Graves' hyperthyroidism. The chain joins TRBV28 to TRBJ1-1; D gene ambiguous. The CDR3 DNA sequence: TGTGCCAGCAATGTCATGGTGAACACTGAAGCTTTCTTT. Residues: CASNVMVNTEAFF. The complete variable domain, with remaining parts taken from reference TRBV28 and TRBJ1-1, reads DVKVTQSSRYLVKRTGEKVFLECVQDMDHENMFWYRQDPGLGLRLIYFSYDVKMKEKGDIPEGYSVSREKKERFSLILESASTNQTSMYLCASNVMVNTEAFFGQGTRLTVV.